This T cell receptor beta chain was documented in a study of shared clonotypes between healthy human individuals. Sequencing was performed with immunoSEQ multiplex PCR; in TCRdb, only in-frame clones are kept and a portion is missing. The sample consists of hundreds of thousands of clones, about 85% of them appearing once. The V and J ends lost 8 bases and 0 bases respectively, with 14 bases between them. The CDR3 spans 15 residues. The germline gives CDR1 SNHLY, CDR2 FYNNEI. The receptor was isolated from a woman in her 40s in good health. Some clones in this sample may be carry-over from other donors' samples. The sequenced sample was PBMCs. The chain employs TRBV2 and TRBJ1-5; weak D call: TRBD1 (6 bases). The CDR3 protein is CASDIIGGSNQPQHF. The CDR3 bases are TGTGCCAGCGATATTATAGGGGGTAGCAATCAGCCCCAGCATTTT.